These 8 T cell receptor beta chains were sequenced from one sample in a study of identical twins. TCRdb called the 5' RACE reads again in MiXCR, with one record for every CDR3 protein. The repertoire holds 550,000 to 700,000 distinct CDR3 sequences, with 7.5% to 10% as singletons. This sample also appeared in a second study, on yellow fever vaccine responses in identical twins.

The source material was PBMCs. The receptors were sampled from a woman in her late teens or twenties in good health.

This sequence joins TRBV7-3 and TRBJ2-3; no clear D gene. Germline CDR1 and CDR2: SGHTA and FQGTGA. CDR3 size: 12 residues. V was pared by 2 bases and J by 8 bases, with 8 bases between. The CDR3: CASSLGPGTQYF. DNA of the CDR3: TGTGCCAGCAGCTTAGGTCCGGGTACGCAGTATTTT.

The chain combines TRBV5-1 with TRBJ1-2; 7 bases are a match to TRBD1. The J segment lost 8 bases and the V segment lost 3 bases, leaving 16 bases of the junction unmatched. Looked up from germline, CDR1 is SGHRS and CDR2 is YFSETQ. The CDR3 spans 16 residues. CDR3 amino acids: CASSSGQAILREGYTF. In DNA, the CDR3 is TGCGCCAGCAGCTCTGGACAGGCGATACTTCGGGAAGGCTACACCTTC.

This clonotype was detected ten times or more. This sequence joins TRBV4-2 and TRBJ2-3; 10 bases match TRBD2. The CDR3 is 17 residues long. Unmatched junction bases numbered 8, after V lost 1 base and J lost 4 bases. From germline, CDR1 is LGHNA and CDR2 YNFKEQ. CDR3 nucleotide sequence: TGTGCCAGCAGCCAAGGCTCTAGCGGGAGCCTGGCAGATACGCAGTATTTT. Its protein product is CASSQGSSGSLADTQYF.

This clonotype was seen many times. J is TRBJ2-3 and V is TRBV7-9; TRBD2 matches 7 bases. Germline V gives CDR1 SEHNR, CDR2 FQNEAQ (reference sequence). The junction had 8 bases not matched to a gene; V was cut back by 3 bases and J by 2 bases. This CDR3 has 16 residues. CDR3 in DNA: TGTGCCAGCAGCTTCTTCGGGCTAGCGGACACAGATACGCAGTATTTT. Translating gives CASSFFGLADTDTQYF.

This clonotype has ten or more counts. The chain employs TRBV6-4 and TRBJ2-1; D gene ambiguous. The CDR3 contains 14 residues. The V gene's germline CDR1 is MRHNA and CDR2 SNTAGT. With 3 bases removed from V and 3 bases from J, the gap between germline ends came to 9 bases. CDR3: CASSEGGDYNEQFF. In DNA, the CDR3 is TGTGCCAGCAGTGAAGGTGGCGACTACAATGAGCAGTTCTTC.

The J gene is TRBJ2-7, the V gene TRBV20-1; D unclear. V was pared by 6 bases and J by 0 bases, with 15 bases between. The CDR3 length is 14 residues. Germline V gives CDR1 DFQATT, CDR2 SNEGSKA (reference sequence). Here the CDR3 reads CSANLASPSYEQYF. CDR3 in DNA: TGCAGTGCGAACTTGGCTAGTCCCTCCTACGAGCAGTACTTC.

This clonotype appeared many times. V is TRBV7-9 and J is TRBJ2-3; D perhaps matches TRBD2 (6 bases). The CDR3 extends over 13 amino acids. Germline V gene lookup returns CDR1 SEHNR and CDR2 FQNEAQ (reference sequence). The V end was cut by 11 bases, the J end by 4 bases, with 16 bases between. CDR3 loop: CAGRTWDADTQYF. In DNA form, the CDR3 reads TGTGCCGGGAGGACATGGGATGCAGATACGCAGTATTTT.

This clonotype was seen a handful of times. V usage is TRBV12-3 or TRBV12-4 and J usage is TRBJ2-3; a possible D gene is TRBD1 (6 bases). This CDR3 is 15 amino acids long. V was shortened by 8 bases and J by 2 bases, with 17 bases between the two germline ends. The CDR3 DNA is TGTGCCAGCGCAGGCACGGACAGTCTCACAGATACGCAGTATTTT. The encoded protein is CASAGTDSLTDTQYF.